The present T cell receptor beta chain was sequenced within a study of T cell responses to AZD1222 COVID-19 vaccine. In germline, CDR1 is SQVTM, CDR2 ANQGSEA. The CDR3 covers 12 residues. Comment on this clone: Its matching antigen is unknown.

Generated by immunoSEQ multiplex PCR, the TCRdb table keeps only in-frame clones and is missing some. In the table there are over 100,000 clones, approximately 91% of which are singletons. Points from the study as a whole: Two AZD1222 doses significantly raised spike-specific TCR breadth and depth over controls.

This material consisted of peripheral blood, taken on day 0 of AZD1222 vaccination. J is TRBJ2-5 and V is TRBV29-1; 8 nucleotides align to TRBD1. This sequence originates from an adult in good health. The CDR3, as DNA: TGCAGTCACGTAGGGACAGGAGAGACCCAGTACTTC. Translated: CSHVGTGETQYF.